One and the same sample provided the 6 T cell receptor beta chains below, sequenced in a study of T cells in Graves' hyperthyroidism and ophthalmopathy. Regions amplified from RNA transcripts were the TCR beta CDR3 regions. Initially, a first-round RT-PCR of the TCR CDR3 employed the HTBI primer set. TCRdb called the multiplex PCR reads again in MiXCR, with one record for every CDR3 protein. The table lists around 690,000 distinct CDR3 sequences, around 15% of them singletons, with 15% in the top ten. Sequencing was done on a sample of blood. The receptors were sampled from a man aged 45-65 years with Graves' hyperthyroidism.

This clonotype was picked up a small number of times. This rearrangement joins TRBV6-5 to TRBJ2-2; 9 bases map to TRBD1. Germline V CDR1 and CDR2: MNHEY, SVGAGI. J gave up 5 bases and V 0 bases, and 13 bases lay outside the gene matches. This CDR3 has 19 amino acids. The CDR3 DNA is TGTGCCAGCAGTTACTCGAAACAGGGGGCGGTTTTCGGTACCGGGGAGCTGTTTTTT. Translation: CASSYSKQGAVFGTGELFF.

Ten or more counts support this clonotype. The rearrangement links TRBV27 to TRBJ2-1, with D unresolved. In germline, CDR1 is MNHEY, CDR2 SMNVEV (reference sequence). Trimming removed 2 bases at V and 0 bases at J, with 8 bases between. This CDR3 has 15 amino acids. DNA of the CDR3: TGTGCCAGCAGTTTAAGGTGGTTCTCCTACAATGAGCAGTTCTTC. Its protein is CASSLRWFSYNEQFF.

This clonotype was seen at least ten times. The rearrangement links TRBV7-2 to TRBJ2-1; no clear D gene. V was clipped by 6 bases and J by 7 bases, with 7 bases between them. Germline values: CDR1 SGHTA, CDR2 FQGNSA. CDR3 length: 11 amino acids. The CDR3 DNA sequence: TGTGCCAGCAGGTTCGGGAATGAGCAGTTCTTC. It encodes CASRFGNEQFF.

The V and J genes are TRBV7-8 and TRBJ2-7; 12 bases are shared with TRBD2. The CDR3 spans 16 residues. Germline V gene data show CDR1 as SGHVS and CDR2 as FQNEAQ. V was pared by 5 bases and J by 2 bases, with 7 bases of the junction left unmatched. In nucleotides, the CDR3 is TGTGCCAGCAGCGCGAGACTAGCGGGAGCTGCCTACGAGCAGTACTTC. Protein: CASSARLAGAAYEQYF.

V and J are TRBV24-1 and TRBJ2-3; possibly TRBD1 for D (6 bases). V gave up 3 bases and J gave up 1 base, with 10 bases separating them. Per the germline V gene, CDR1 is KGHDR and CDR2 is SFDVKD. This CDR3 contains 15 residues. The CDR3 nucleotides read TGTGCCACCAGTGATCCGACAGGAGGCACAGATACGCAGTATTTT. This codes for CATSDPTGGTDTQYF.

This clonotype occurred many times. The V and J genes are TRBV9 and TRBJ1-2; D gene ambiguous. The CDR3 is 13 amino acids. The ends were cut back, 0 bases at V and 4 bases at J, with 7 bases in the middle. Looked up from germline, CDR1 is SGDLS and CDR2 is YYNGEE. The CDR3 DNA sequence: TGTGCCAGCAGCGTAGAGGGAGCCTATGGCTACACCTTC. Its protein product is CASSVEGAYGYTF.